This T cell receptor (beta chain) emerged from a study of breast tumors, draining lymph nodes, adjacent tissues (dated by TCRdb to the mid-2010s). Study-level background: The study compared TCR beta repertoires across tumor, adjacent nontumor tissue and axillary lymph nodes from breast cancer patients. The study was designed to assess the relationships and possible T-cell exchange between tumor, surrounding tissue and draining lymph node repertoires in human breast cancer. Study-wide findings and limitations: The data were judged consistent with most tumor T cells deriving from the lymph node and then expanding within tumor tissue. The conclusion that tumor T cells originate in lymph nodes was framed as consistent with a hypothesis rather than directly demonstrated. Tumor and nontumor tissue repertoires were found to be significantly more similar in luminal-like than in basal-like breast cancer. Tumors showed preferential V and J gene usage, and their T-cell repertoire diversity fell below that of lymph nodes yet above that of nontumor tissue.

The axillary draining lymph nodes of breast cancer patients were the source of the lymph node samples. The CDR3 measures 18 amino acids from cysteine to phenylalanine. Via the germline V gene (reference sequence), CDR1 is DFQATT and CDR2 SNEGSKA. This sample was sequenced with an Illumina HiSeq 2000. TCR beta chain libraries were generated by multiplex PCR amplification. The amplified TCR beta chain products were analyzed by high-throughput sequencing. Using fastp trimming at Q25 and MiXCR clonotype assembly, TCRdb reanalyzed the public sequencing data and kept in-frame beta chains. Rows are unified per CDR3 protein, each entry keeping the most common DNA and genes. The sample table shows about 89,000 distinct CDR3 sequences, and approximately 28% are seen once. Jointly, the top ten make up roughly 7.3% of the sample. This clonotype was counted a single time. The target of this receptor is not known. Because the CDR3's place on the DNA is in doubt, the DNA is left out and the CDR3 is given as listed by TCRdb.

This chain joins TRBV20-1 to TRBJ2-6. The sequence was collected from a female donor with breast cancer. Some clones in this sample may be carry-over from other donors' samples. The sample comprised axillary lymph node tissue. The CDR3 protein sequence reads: CSARDKRDPVLRANVLTF.